The 23 T cell receptor beta chains given below trace back to one sample, sequenced in a study of T cell responses to AZD1222 COVID-19 vaccine. Sequenced by immunoSEQ multiplex PCR; TCRdb stores in-frame clones only, minus some. The sample has fewer than 35,000 clones, approximately 90% seen once. Sequencing used peripheral blood, obtained on day 0 of AZD1222 vaccination. The receptor set was obtained from an adult in good health.

The gene calls are TRBV6-5 and TRBJ2-7; D is undetermined. V shed 6 bases and J shed 2 bases, with 11 bases lying between them. Germline V gene sequence: CDR1 MNHEY, CDR2 SVGAGI. The CDR3 is 13 amino acids. Here the CDR3 DNA reads TGTGCCAGCAGCCAAGTCAGAGCCTACGAGCAGTACTTC. Protein: CASSQVRAYEQYF.

This clone was counted only a few times. The chain links TRBV20-1 to TRBJ1-1; weak D call: TRBD1 (5 bases). Germline loops: CDR1 DFQATT, CDR2 SNEGSKA (reference sequence). CDR3 size: 12 residues. V lost 3 bases and J lost 4, with 9 bases in between. Written as DNA, the CDR3 is TGCAGTGCTAGTATCGGGGGCACTGAAGCTTTCTTT. It translates to CSASIGGTEAFF.

The chain links TRBV27 to TRBJ2-3; the D is unclear. The germline CDR1 and CDR2 sequences are MNHEY and SMNVEV (reference sequence). The CDR3 covers 13 residues. V lost 2 bases to trimming and J lost 1 base, with 4 bases between them. The CDR3 here is CASSLKGTDTQYF. The CDR3, as DNA: TGTGCCAGCAGTTTAAAGGGCACAGATACGCAGTATTTT.

J is TRBJ1-5 and V is TRBV2; D is uncertain. Germline-derived CDR1 and CDR2 are SNHLY and FYNNEI. The CDR3 loop spans 13 amino acids. V was pared by 6 bases and J by 9 bases, with 15 bases between. The CDR3 is CASSPPGGGPQHF. For the CDR3, the DNA is TGTGCCAGCAGCCCCCCAGGAGGTGGGCCCCAGCATTTT.

The genes are TRBV5-1 and TRBJ2-7, with D perhaps matching TRBD2 (5 bases). The CDR3 has 13 amino acids. Germline V CDR1 and CDR2: SGHRS, YFSETQ. Trimming removed 4 bases at V and 2 bases at J, with 10 bases between. The CDR3 protein is CASSPGLTYEQYF. CDR3 bases: TGCGCCAGCAGCCCTGGACTCACCTACGAGCAGTACTTC.

This chain connects TRBV5-5 to TRBJ1-2; D not resolved. The germline gives CDR1 SGHKS, CDR2 YYEKEE (reference sequence). V shed 0 bases and J shed 1 base, with 7 bases lying between them. The CDR3 extends over 14 amino acids. CDR3 DNA sequence: TGTGCCAGCAGCTTGGGTATAGATAACTATGGCTACACCTTC. Encoded protein: CASSLGIDNYGYTF. Looking up the rest from reference TRBV5-5 and TRBJ1-2 gives the full variable domain: DAGVTQSPTHLIKTRGQQVTLRCSPISGHKSVSWYQQVLGQGPQFIFQYYEKEERGRGNFPDRFSARQFPNYSSELNVNALLLGDSALYLCASSLGIDNYGYTFGSGTRLTVV.

The rearrangement links TRBV27 to TRBJ1-2; TRBD1 matches 10 bases. Germline CDR1 reads MNHEY; CDR2 reads SMNVEV (reference sequence). The CDR3 sequence is 16 residues long. V lost 7 bases, J lost 4 bases, and 12 bases stayed unmatched. In DNA form, the CDR3 reads TGTGCCAGCACCATTCGACAGGGGGCTCGTGGCTATGGCTACACCTTC. The encoded protein is CASTIRQGARGYGYTF.

The rearrangement uses TRBV4-2 and TRBJ1-5; unclear D gene. Trimming shortened V by 5 bases and J by 4 bases, and 15 bases separated the two germline ends. The CDR3 loop spans 15 amino acids. Germline V CDR1 and CDR2: LGHNA, YNFKEQ. The CDR3 coding sequence is TGTGCCAGCAGCACCTCAAATCGGGTGAATCAGCCCCAGCATTTT. Its protein product is CASSTSNRVNQPQHF.

The rearrangement links TRBV7-9 to TRBJ2-1, with D perhaps matching TRBD2 (6 bases). Germline assignment: CDR1 SEHNR and CDR2 FQNEAQ (reference sequence). The CDR3 length is 14 residues. Trimming took 5 bases from V and 9 from J, leaving 17 bases between them. The CDR3 sequence: CASSILAAGSEQFF. CDR3 nucleotides: TGTGCCAGCAGCATACTGGCGGCCGGGAGTGAGCAGTTCTTC.

The chain uses TRBV12-3 or TRBV12-4 and TRBJ1-3; unclear D gene. The length of the CDR3 is 11 residues. V lost 8 bases and J lost 6, with 8 bases in between. This CDR3 is CASAHPNTIYF. CDR3 DNA: TGTGCCAGCGCGCACCCAAACACCATATATTTT.

The chain links TRBV5-4 to TRBJ1-2; D gene unclear. The V and J ends lost 0 bases and 5 bases respectively, with 8 bases between them. This CDR3 has 13 amino acids. Looked up from germline, CDR1 is SGHNT and CDR2 is YYREEE (reference sequence). The CDR3 DNA reads TGTGCCAGCAGCTTGGCAGTGGGGTATGGCTACACCTTC. Its protein is CASSLAVGYGYTF.

The chain is built from TRBV9 and TRBJ2-7; D remains unclear. The V and J ends lost 0 bases and 2 bases respectively, with 9 bases between them. This CDR3 is 14 amino acids long. The V gene's germline CDR1 is SGDLS and CDR2 YYNGEE. DNA for the CDR3: TGTGCCAGCAGCGTAGGGCCAGCAACCTACGAGCAGTACTTC. The encoded protein is CASSVGPATYEQYF.

CDR3 loop: CASSSSRGNLDNSPLHF. CDR3 nucleotide sequence: TGTGCCAGCAGCTCTTCCAGGGGTAATTTAGATAATTCACCCCTCCACTTT. The chain has TRBV9 and TRBJ1-6; D might be TRBD1 (6 bases). With 4 bases removed from V and 5 bases from J, the gap between germline ends came to 19 bases. The CDR3 sequence is 17 residues long. The germline V gene has CDR1 SGDLS and CDR2 YYNGEE.

This clone was picked up one time. The rearrangement joins TRBV19 to TRBJ2-1, with 10 bases identical to TRBD2. J was trimmed by 1 base and V by 5 bases; bases with no gene match: 2. CDR1 LNHDA and CDR2 SQIVND come from the germline V gene (reference sequence). The CDR3 has 15 residues. CDR3 residues: CASSGLAVSYNEQFF. DNA for the CDR3: TGTGCCAGTAGTGGACTAGCGGTGTCCTACAATGAGCAGTTCTTC. Combining the CDR3 with reference TRBV19 and TRBJ2-1 gives the whole variable domain DGGITQSPKYLFRKEGQNVTLSCEQNLNHDAMYWYRQDPGQGLRLIYYSQIVNDFQKGDIAEGYSVSREKKESFPLTVTSAQKNPTAFYLCASSGLAVSYNEQFFGPGTRLTVL.

V usage is TRBV2 and J usage is TRBJ1-1; TRBD1 aligns across 7 bases. The germline gives CDR1 SNHLY, CDR2 FYNNEI. The CDR3 contains 13 residues. Losses at the gene ends were 10 bases for V and 2 bases for J; bases not matched to a gene: 7. CDR3 in DNA: TGTGCCAACAGGGGTAATTCCAACACTGAAGCTTTCTTT. Translated: CANRGNSNTEAFF.

This clone was counted between two and nine times. The V call is TRBV28, the J call TRBJ2-5; D perhaps matches TRBD1 (5 bases). The germline gives CDR1 MDHEN, CDR2 SYDVKM. The V gene lost 6 bases and the J gene lost 5 bases, with 25 bases spanning the gap. CDR3 size: 17 residues. The CDR3 region is CASSKINPDRSYETQYF. The CDR3 DNA reads as TGTGCCAGCAGCAAGATAAATCCCGACAGATCGTACGAGACCCAGTACTTC.

This clone was detected only a few times. The J gene is TRBJ2-1, the V gene TRBV4-2, with 12 bases that match TRBD2. This CDR3 region has 17 residues. Trimming cost V 6 bases and J 0 bases; bases outside gene matches: 6. CDR1 is LGHNA and CDR2 is YNFKEQ in the germline V gene. The CDR3 sequence: CASSPLAGGSSYNEQFF. CDR3 nucleotides: TGTGCCAGCAGTCCCCTAGCGGGGGGGAGCTCCTACAATGAGCAGTTCTTC.

The rearrangement uses TRBV7-2 and TRBJ1-3; D is unclear. Trimming removed 2 bases at V and 0 bases at J, with 14 bases between. The CDR3 extends over 17 amino acids. CDR1 is SGHTA, CDR2 FQGNSA, per germline. CDR3 loop: CASSLLSIGRSGNTIYF. Written as DNA, the CDR3 is TGTGCCAGCAGCTTACTGTCAATCGGACGCTCTGGAAACACCATATATTTT.

The rearrangement uses TRBV6-5 and TRBJ1-3; D not resolved. This CDR3 is 12 amino acids long. Between the trimmed V and J ends, which lost 8 bases and 3 bases, there was a span of 8 bases. Germline V CDR1 and CDR2: MNHEY, SVGAGI. The CDR3, as DNA: TGTGCCAGCTGGTTAAATGGAAACACCATATATTTT. This translates into CASWLNGNTIYF.

V usage is TRBV10-2 and J usage is TRBJ2-4; 7 bases map to TRBD1. The V gene end was trimmed by 6 bases and the J gene end by 2 bases; junction bases not matched to a gene: 7. The CDR3 is 15 residues long. CDR1 and CDR2 (germline): WSHSY, SAAADI. CDR3 DNA: TGCGCCAGCAGCACAGCCAGGGGGACCAAAAACATTCAGTACTTC. Amino acids: CASSTARGTKNIQYF.

CDR3 in DNA: TGTGCCAGCAGCTTGGAGCGGGGGGGAGGAGAGACCCAGTACTTC. It codes for CASSLERGGGETQYF. J is TRBJ2-5 and V is TRBV5-6, with TRBD2 matching over 10 bases. The CDR3 is 15 residues long. V dropped 0 bases and J dropped 4; count of bases not matched to a gene: 3. CDR1 is SGHDT, CDR2 YYEEEE, per germline.

CDR3 region: CASSKSRQPTREQYF. The CDR3, as DNA: TGTGCCAGCAGCAAATCGAGACAGCCAACTAGGGAGCAGTACTTC. The genes are TRBV21-1 and TRBJ2-7. TRBV21-1 is a pseudogene segment. The CDR3 runs to 15 residues.

V gene TRBV21-1 combines with J gene TRBJ2-7; the table's TRBD2 call for D was not verified on the DNA. TRBV21-1 is reported as a pseudogene. The CDR3 extends over 16 amino acids. The CDR3 reads CASSKARRGPSYEQYF. In nucleotides, the CDR3 is TGTGCCAGCAGCAAAGCGCGGAGGGGACCCTCCTACGAGCAGTACTTC.